This TCR beta chain was retrieved from a study of T-cell memory formation after mild COVID-19. Per germline, CDR1 DFQATT and CDR2 SNEGSKA (reference sequence). Trimming left V 0 bases short and J 1 base short, with 14 bases between. This CDR3 is 16 amino acids long. TCRdb ran MiXCR on the 5' RACE reads and lists one entry per CDR3 protein. The table records tens of thousands of distinct CDR3 sequences, over 12% of them present only once. This clonotype occurred a few times. The V and J genes are TRBV20-1 and TRBJ2-3; TRBD2 might be the D (5 bases). Sequencing used PBMCs or a T cell subset sorted from them (not recorded which). This TCR derives from a man in his late teens or twenties who had mild COVID-19 (a few samples of this study predate the infection). Cell type and time point are not known. The CDR3 here is CSARDDGKWGTDTQYF. Written as DNA, the CDR3 is TGCAGTGCTAGAGATGACGGGAAGTGGGGCACAGATACGCAGTATTTT.